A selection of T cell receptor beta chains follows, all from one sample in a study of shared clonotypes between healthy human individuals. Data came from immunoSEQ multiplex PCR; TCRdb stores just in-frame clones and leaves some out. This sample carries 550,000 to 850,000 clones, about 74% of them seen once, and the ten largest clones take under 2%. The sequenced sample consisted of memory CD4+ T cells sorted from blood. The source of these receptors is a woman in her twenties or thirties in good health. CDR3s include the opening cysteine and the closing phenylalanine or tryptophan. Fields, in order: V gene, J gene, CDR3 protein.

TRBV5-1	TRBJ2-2	CASSFSLAGGELFF
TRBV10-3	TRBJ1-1	CATQPSGTGGGTEAFF
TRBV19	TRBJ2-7	CASSKDRSSYEQYF
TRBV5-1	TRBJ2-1	CASSLDSREGSEQFF
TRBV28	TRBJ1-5	CASSLIGGSNQPQHF
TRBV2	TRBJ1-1	CASNPDRVTEAFF
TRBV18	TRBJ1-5	CASSLQGNDQPQHF
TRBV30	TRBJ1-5	CAWSRPPSGGHQPQHF
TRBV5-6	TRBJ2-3	CASSLGQRTTDTQYF
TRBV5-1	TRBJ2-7	CASYPGTGTLEQYF
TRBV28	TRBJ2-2	CASSPTSPRDRGRTGELFF
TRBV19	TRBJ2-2	CASSMGPRAGSGELFF
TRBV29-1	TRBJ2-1	CSLQGAGNEQFF
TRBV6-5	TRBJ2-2	CASSYSSPRHGELFF
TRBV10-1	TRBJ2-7	CASSESTYEQYF
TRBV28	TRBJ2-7	CASSLTYTAYEQYF
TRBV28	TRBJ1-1	CASSLSLGDTEAFF